This entry lists 5 T cell receptor beta chains sequenced from one sample in a study of T-cell reconstitution after alpha-beta-depleted transplantation in children. Unique molecular identifiers were incorporated into the prepared TCRbeta library. TCRdb re-called the PCR reads through MiXCR, storing one row per CDR3 protein. There are about 580,000 distinct CDR3 sequences in the sample; roughly 23% occur only once, and about 14% lies in the top ten. The sequencing here drew on PBMCs, mostly from graft donor cells, taken 360 days after TCRalphabeta/CD19-depleted stem cell transplant. The source of these receptors is a boy in the first two years of life who had a stem cell transplant for acute myeloid leukemia, so the T cells may come from the graft donor.

The V call is TRBV7-8, the J call TRBJ2-3; 7 nucleotides align to TRBD2. Germline V gene lookup returns CDR1 SGHVS and CDR2 FQNEAQ. After removal of 5 bases from V and 2 bases from J, the junction contained 7 bases not matched to a gene. CDR3 length: 15 amino acids. The CDR3 protein is CASSPVGGDTDTQYF. CDR3 coding DNA: TGTGCCAGCAGCCCTGTGGGAGGGGACACAGATACGCAGTATTTT.

This clonotype was counted at least ten times. The chain is built from TRBV15 and TRBJ2-3; D is uncertain. From germline, CDR1 is LNHNV and CDR2 YYDKDF (reference sequence). With 1 base removed from V and 6 bases from J, the gap between germline ends came to 8 bases. This CDR3 is 13 amino acids long. CDR3: CATSRVSGDTQYF. The CDR3 coding sequence is TGTGCCACCAGCAGAGTTAGTGGGGATACGCAGTATTTT.

The table lists this clonotype with many counts. The chain has TRBV29-1 and TRBJ1-1, with 8 bases identical to TRBD1. The germline CDR1 and CDR2 sequences are SQVTM and ANQGSEA. This CDR3 is 14 amino acids long. J gave up 5 bases and V 3 bases, and 8 bases lay outside the gene matches. The CDR3, as DNA: TGCAGCGTTGATGGTGCCAGGGGGCTGACTGAAGCTTTCTTT. This translates into CSVDGARGLTEAFF.

J is TRBJ2-7 and V is TRBV6-1, with 8 bases identical to TRBD1. V lost 6 bases to trimming and J lost 6 bases; unmatched junction nucleotides: 10. Germline CDR1 MNHNS, CDR2 SASEGT. The CDR3 runs 14 residues. The CDR3 reads CASSWGQAWGEQYV. The CDR3 DNA is TGTGCCAGCAGCTGGGGACAGGCATGGGGCGAGCAGTACGTC.

This clonotype was found a few times. The chain recombines TRBV7-3 with TRBJ2-1; 11 positions agree with TRBD2. V was clipped by 5 bases and J by 12 bases; unmatched bases: 9. The CDR3 is 14 residues long. In germline, CDR1 is SGHTA, CDR2 FQGTGA. The CDR3 region has the DNA TGTGCCAGCAGCCCAGCAACTAGCGGGGGAGGGCAGTTCTTC. This gives the protein CASSPATSGGGQFF.